These 17 T cell receptor beta chains share one sample of origin, sequenced in a study of shared clonotypes between healthy human individuals. Here immunoSEQ multiplex PCR was the method, and the copy in TCRdb shows in-frame clones only, minus some. The table lists roughly 300,000 clones, 73% of them singletons, with more than 9% in the top ten. Material: memory CD4+ T cells sorted from blood. The subset is: CD45RA-negative fraction. The receptors come from a young man in good health.

This sequence joins TRBV4-1 and TRBJ1-6; 8 bases line up with TRBD1. The CDR3 contains 13 residues. V lost 3 bases and J lost 11; bases outside the gene matches: 3. Germline assignment: CDR1 MGHRA and CDR2 YSYEKL. The CDR3 protein is CASSQDRATPLHF. In DNA form, the CDR3 reads TGCGCCAGCAGCCAGGACAGGGCCACACCCCTCCACTTT.

V is TRBV2 and J is TRBJ2-5; D unclear. This CDR3 is built from 12 residues. V lost 2 bases and J lost 5, with 6 bases in between. Germline V lookup: CDR1 SNHLY, CDR2 FYNNEI. The CDR3 DNA sequence: TGTGCCAGCAGTGAAATCTGGGAGACCCAGTACTTC. This translates into CASSEIWETQYF.

Ten or more counts support this clone. This chain joins TRBV6-1 and TRBJ1-3; 7 bases map to TRBD1. The CDR3 has 13 residues. V shed 8 bases, J shed 9 bases, and the junction held 10 bases outside the gene matches. Germline V gene lookup returns CDR1 MNHNS and CDR2 SASEGT. CDR3 amino acids: CASGGTVQSTIYF. The CDR3 DNA sequence: TGTGCCAGCGGCGGGACAGTCCAAAGCACCATATATTTT.

CDR3 amino acids: CASVNRVQGPGELFF. The CDR3, as DNA: TGCGCCAGCGTCAACAGGGTCCAAGGGCCCGGGGAGCTGTTTTTT. This sequence joins TRBV23-1 and TRBJ2-2; D might be TRBD1 (6 bases). TRBV23-1 is an ORF, with its function uncertain. CDR3 size: 15 residues. Trimming left V 8 bases short and J 6 bases short, with 19 bases between.

The J gene is TRBJ2-7, the V gene TRBV5-5, with 10 bases aligning to TRBD1. Germline CDR1 is SGHKS and CDR2 is YYEKEE (reference sequence). CDR3 size: 16 residues. The junction had 10 bases not matched to a gene; V was cut back by 5 bases and J by 2 bases. CDR3 nucleotides: TGTGCCAGCAGTGCTCCGGGACAGGGGAACCCCTACGAGCAGTACTTC. Translated: CASSAPGQGNPYEQYF.

This chain joins TRBV7-2 and TRBJ2-3; D is uncertain. With 5 bases removed from V and 0 bases from J, the gap between germline ends came to 6 bases. The CDR3 consists of 13 residues. CDR1 and CDR2 (germline): SGHTA, FQGNSA. The CDR3 loop is CASSPFSTDTQYF. Written as DNA, the CDR3 is TGTGCCAGCAGCCCCTTTAGCACAGATACGCAGTATTTT.

The rearrangement joins TRBV6-5 to TRBJ1-5, with a weak D call TRBD1 (5 bases). Per the germline V gene, CDR1 is MNHEY and CDR2 is SVGAGI. Trimming removed 0 bases at V and 3 bases at J, with 9 bases between. This CDR3 comprises 15 residues. The CDR3 loop is CASSYSTGLNQPQHF. CDR3 coding DNA: TGTGCCAGCAGTTACTCGACGGGGCTCAATCAGCCCCAGCATTTT.

In this sample, this clone turned up a few times. This CDR3 reads CASRQGGYTEAFF. In nucleotides, the CDR3 is TGTGCCAGCAGGCAGGGTGGGTACACTGAAGCTTTCTTT. This rearrangement joins TRBV2 to TRBJ1-1; D perhaps matches TRBD1 (5 bases). CDR3 length: 13 residues. Germline values: CDR1 SNHLY, CDR2 FYNNEI. Deletions cut 6 bases from V and 3 bases from J, with 11 bases between.

The chain carries TRBV5-1 and TRBJ2-7; 10 bases are shared with TRBD1. Trimming took 0 bases from V and 5 from J; bases not matched to a gene: 5. The CDR3 has 15 residues. CDR1 is SGHRS and CDR2 is YFSETQ in the germline V gene. CDR3 loop: CASSLVTGGYHEQYF. CDR3 nucleotide sequence: TGCGCCAGCAGCTTGGTGACAGGGGGCTACCACGAGCAGTACTTC.

V gene TRBV10-3 combines with J gene TRBJ2-7, with 8 bases aligning to TRBD1. Germline lookup yields CDR1 ENHRY and CDR2 SYGVKD. The CDR3 sequence is 14 residues long. V lost 3 bases and J lost 2; bases outside the gene matches: 3. CDR3 in amino acids: CAISDGTGAYEQYF. The CDR3 DNA follows: TGTGCCATCAGTGATGGGACAGGAGCCTACGAGCAGTACTTC.

This chain links TRBV5-4 with TRBJ2-2; 10 nucleotides align to TRBD2. This CDR3 has 14 residues. The ends lost 6 bases at V and 7 bases at J; junction bases unmatched: 6. Germline values: CDR1 SGHNT, CDR2 YYREEE (reference sequence). As DNA, the CDR3 is TGTGCCAGCAACCTAGCGGGAGCGCGCGGGGAGCTGTTTTTT. Its translation: CASNLAGARGELFF.

CDR3: CAWRPGGRAWGEQYF. DNA for the CDR3: TGTGCCTGGAGACCAGGCGGGAGGGCCTGGGGCGAGCAGTACTTC. The rearrangement uses TRBV30 and TRBJ2-7; 9 bases align to TRBD2. CDR1 is GTSNPN and CDR2 is SVGIG in the germline V gene (reference sequence). Unmatched junction bases numbered 12, after V lost 3 bases and J lost 6 bases. The CDR3 has 15 residues.

The chain joins TRBV7-9 to TRBJ2-5; TRBD2 aligns across 9 bases. Germline CDR1 is SEHNR and CDR2 is FQNEAQ (reference sequence). The CDR3 is made up of 16 amino acids. V gave up 1 base and J gave up 5 bases; unmatched junction bases: 8. CDR3 residues: CASSLGLLAGRETQYF. The DNA of the CDR3 is TGTGCCAGCAGCTTAGGCCTTCTAGCGGGAAGGGAGACCCAGTACTTC. The whole variable domain, remainder taken from reference TRBV7-9 and TRBJ2-5, is DTGVSQNPRHKITKRGQNVTFRCDPISEHNRLYWYRQTLGQGPEFLTYFQNEAQLEKSRLLSDRFSAERPKGSFSTLEIQRTEQGDSAMYLCASSLGLLAGRETQYFGPGTRLLVL.

This chain links TRBV5-6 with TRBJ2-7, with 7 bases that match TRBD2. Looked up from germline, CDR1 is SGHDT and CDR2 is YYEEEE. The CDR3 sequence is 13 residues long. V trimming: 3 bases; J trimming: 4 bases; junction bases outside the gene matches: 4. Written as DNA, the CDR3 is TGTGCCAGCAGCTCCGTCGGGAGGTACGAGCAGTACTTC. This sequence encodes CASSSVGRYEQYF.

The chain joins TRBV25-1 to TRBJ2-7; 13 nucleotides align to TRBD2. CDR3 size: 14 residues. V dropped 5 bases and J dropped 5; count of bases not matched to a gene: 3. CDR1 and CDR2 from the germline V gene are MGHDK and SYGVNS. The CDR3 coding sequence is TGTGCCAGCAGTTGGACTAGCGGGAGCGACGAGCAGTACTTC. Translated, it gives CASSWTSGSDEQYF.

The chain is built from TRBV6-1 and TRBJ2-7; 8 nucleotides align to TRBD1. There are 13 residues in the CDR3. Germline V CDR1 and CDR2: MNHNS, SASEGT. V lost 5 bases to trimming and J lost 4 bases; unmatched junction nucleotides: 4. The CDR3 region is CASSIGQGYEQYF. DNA for the CDR3: TGTGCCAGCAGTATCGGACAGGGTTACGAGCAGTACTTC.

V is TRBV28 and J is TRBJ2-7, with a tentative D call TRBD1 (6 bases). CDR3 length: 17 amino acids. Germline CDR1 is MDHEN and CDR2 is SYDVKM. Trimming pared 3 bases from V and 2 bases from J, leaving 20 bases between. The DNA of the CDR3 is TGTGCCAGCAGTTTTTACTCCTATCTTGCAGGGGCCTACGAGCAGTACTTC. Translating gives CASSFYSYLAGAYEQYF.